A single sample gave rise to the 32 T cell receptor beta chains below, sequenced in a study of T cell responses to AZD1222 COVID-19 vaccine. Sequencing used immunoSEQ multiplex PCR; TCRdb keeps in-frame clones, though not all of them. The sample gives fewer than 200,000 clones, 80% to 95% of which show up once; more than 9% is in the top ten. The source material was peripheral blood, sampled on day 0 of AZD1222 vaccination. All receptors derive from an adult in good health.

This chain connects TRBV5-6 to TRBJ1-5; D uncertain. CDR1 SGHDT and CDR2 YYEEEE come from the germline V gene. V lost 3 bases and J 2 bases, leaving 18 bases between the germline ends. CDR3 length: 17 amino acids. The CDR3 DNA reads TGTGCCAGCAGCTCCACGCGAGGGTTAGGTGGCAATCAGCCCCAGCATTTT. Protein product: CASSSTRGLGGNQPQHF.

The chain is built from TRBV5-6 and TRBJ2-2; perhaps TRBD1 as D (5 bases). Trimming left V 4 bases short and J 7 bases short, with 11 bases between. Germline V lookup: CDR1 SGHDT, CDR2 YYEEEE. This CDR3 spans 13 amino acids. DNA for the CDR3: TGTGCCAGCAGCCGGTGGGGCGGCGGGGAGCTGTTTTTT. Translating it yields CASSRWGGGELFF. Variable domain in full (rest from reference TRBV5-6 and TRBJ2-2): DAGVTQSPTHLIKTRGQQVTLRCSPKSGHDTVSWYQQALGQGPQFIFQYYEEEERQRGNFPDRFSGHQFPNYSSELNVNALLLGDSALYLCASSRWGGGELFFGEGSRLTVL.

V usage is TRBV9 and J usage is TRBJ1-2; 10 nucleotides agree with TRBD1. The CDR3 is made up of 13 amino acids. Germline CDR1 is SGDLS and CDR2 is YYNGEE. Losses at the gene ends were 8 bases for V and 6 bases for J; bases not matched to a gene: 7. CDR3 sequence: CARTGGHIDGYTF. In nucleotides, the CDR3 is TGTGCCAGGACAGGGGGCCATATTGATGGCTACACCTTC.

Here the CDR3 DNA reads TGTGCCAGCAGCTTAGTGGATAGCGGGAGAACCGGGGAGCTGTTTTTT. This translates into CASSLVDSGRTGELFF. The gene calls are TRBV7-9 and TRBJ2-2; 9 bases are shared with TRBD2. CDR1 and CDR2 from the germline V gene are SEHNR and FQNEAQ (reference sequence). There are 16 residues in the CDR3. The ends lost 1 base at V and 5 bases at J; junction bases unmatched: 5.

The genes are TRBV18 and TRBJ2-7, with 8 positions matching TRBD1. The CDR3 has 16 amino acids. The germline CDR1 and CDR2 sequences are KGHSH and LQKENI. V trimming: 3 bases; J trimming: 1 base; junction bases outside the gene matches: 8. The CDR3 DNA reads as TGTGCCAGCTCACCCGGGGCAGGGGGCCGTTCCTACGAGCAGTACTTC. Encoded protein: CASSPGAGGRSYEQYF. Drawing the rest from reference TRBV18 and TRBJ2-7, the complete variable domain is NAGVMQNPRHLVRRRGQEARLRCSPMKGHSHVYWYRQLPEEGLKFMVYLQKENIIDESGMPKERFSAEFPKEGPSILRIQQVVRGDSAAYFCASSPGAGGRSYEQYFGPGTRLTVT.

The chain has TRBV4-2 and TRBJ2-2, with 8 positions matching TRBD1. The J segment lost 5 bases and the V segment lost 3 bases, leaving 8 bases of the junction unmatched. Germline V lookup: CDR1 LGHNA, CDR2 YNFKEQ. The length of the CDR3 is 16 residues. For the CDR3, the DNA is TGTGCCAGCAGCCAGGGAGGACAGGGCAAAACCGGGGAGCTGTTTTTT. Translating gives CASSQGGQGKTGELFF.

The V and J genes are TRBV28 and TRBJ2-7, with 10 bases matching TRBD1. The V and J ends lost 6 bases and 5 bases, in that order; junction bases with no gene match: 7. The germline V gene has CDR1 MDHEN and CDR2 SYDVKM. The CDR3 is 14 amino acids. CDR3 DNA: TGTGCCAGCAGCCCCCTGGGACAGGGGAACGAGCAGTACTTC. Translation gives CASSPLGQGNEQYF. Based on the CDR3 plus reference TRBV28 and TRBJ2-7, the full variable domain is DVKVTQSSRYLVKRTGEKVFLECVQDMDHENMFWYRQDPGLGLRLIYFSYDVKMKEKGDIPEGYSVSREKKERFSLILESASTNQTSMYLCASSPLGQGNEQYFGPGTRLTVT.

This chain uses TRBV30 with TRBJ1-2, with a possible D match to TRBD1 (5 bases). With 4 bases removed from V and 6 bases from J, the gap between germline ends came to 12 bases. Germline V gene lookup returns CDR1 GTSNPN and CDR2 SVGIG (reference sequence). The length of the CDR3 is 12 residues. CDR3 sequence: CAWNRGADGYTF. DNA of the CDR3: TGTGCCTGGAATAGGGGCGCGGATGGCTACACCTTC.

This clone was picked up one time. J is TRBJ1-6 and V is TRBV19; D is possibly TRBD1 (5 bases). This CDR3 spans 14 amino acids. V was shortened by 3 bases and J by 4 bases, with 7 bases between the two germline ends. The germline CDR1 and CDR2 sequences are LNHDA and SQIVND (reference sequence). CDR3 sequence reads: CASSIGGYNSPLHF. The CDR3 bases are TGTGCCAGTAGTATTGGGGGGTATAATTCACCCCTCCACTTT.

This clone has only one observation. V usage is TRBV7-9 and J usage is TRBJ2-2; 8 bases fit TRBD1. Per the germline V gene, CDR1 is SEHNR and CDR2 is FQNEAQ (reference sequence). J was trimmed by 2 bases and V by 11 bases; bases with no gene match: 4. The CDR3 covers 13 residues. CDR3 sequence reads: CAADRGNTGELFF. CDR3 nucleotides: TGTGCCGCCGACAGGGGAAACACCGGGGAGCTGTTTTTT.

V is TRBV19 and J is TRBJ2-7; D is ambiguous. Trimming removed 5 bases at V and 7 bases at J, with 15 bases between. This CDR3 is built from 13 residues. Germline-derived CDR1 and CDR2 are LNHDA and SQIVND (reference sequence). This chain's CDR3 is CASSSGEIREQYF. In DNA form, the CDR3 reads TGTGCCAGTAGTTCGGGCGAAATTAGGGAGCAGTACTTC.

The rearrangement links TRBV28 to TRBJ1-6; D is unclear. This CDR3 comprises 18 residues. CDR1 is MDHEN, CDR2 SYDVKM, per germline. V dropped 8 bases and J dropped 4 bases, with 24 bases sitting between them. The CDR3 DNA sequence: TGTGCCAGCGGTTCCGGGCCTAGAGCTAGGGCATATAATTCACCCCTCCACTTT. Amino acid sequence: CASGSGPRARAYNSPLHF.

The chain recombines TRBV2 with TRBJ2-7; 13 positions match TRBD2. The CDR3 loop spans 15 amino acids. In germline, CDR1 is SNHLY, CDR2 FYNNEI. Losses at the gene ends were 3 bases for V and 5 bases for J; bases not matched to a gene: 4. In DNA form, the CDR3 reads TGTGCCAGCAGTGAGGGACTAGCGGGGAGGGACGAGCAGTACTTC. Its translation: CASSEGLAGRDEQYF.

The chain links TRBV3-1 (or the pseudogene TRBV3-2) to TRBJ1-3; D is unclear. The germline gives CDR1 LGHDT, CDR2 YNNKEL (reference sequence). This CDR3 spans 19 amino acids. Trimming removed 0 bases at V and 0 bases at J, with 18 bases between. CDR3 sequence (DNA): TGTGCCAGCAGCCAAGAGGGCAGGTACGACCCAAACTCTGGAAACACCATATATTTT. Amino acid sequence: CASSQEGRYDPNSGNTIYF.

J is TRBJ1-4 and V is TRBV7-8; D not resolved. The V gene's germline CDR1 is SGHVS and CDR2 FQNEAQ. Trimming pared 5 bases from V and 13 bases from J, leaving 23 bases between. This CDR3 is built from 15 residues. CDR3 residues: CASSNDLEGPRALFF. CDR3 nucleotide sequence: TGTGCCAGCAGCAACGACCTCGAAGGACCTAGGGCACTGTTTTTT. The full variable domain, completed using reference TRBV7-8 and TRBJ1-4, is GAGVSQSPRYKVAKRGQDVALRCDPISGHVSLFWYQQALGQGPEFLTYFQNEAQLDKSGLPSDRFFAERPEGSVSTLKIQRTQQEDSAVYLCASSNDLEGPRALFFGSGTQLSVL.

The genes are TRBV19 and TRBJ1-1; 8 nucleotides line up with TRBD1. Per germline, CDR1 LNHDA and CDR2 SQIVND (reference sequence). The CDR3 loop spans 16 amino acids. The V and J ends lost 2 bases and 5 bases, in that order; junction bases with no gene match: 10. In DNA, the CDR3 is TGTGCCAGTAGTATAATCAGGGGGCAAGGAGGGACTGAAGCTTTCTTT. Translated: CASSIIRGQGGTEAFF.

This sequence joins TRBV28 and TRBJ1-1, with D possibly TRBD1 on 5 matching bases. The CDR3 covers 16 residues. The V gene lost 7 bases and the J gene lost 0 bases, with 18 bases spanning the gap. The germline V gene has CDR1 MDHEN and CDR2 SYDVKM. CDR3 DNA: TGTGCCAGCACCCCGCCCCTGGGGCGGTTGAACACTGAAGCTTTCTTT. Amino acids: CASTPPLGRLNTEAFF.

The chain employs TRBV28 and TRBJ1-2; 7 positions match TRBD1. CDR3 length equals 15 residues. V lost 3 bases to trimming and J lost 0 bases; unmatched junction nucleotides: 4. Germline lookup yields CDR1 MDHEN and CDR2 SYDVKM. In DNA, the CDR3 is TGTGCCAGCAGTTTGATAGACAGGGCTAACTATGGCTACACCTTC. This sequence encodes CASSLIDRANYGYTF.

The CDR3 protein is CATSREVGNEQFF. In nucleotides, the CDR3 is TGTGCCACCAGCAGAGAAGTGGGAAATGAGCAGTTCTTC. This chain joins TRBV15 and TRBJ2-1; D is undetermined. The CDR3 sequence is 13 residues long. The V gene lost 0 bases and the J gene lost 7 bases, with 7 bases spanning the gap. Germline assignment: CDR1 LNHNV and CDR2 YYDKDF (reference sequence).

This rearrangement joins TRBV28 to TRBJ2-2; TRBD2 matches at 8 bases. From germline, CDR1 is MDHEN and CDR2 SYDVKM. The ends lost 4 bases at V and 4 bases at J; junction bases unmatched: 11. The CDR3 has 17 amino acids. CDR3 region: CASSSPSAGGSTGELFF. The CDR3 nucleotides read TGTGCCAGCAGTTCCCCTAGCGCGGGGGGAAGCACCGGGGAGCTGTTTTTT.

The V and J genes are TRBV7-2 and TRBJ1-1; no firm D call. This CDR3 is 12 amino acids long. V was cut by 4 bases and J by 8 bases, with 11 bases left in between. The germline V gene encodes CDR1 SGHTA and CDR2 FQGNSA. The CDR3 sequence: CASSSRPGEAFF. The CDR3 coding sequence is TGTGCCAGCAGCTCACGCCCGGGGGAAGCTTTCTTT.

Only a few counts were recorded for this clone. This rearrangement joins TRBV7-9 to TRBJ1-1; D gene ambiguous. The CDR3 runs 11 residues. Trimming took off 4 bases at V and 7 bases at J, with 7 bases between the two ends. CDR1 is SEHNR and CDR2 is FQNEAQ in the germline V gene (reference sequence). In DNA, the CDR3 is TGTGCCAGCAGCTCACGGGGTGAAGCTTTCTTT. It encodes CASSSRGEAFF.

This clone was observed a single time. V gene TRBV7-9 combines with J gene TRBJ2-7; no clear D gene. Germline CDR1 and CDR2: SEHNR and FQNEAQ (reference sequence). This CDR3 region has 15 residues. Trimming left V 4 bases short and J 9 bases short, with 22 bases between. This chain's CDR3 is CASSSTFNRTTRQYF. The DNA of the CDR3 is TGTGCCAGCAGCTCCACGTTTAACAGAACGACTCGGCAGTACTTC.

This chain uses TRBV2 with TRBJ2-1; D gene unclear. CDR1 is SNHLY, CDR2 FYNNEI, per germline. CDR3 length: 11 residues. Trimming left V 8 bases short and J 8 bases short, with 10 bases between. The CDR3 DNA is TGTGCCAGCGTAAAGGGCTATGAGCAGTTCTTC. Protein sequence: CASVKGYEQFF.

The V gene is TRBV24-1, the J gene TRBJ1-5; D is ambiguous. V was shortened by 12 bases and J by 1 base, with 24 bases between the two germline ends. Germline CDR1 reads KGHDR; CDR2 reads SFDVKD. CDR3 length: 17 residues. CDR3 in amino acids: CAALQSPGCGSNQPQHF. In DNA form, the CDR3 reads TGTGCCGCTCTACAAAGTCCGGGGTGTGGAAGCAATCAGCCCCAGCATTTT.

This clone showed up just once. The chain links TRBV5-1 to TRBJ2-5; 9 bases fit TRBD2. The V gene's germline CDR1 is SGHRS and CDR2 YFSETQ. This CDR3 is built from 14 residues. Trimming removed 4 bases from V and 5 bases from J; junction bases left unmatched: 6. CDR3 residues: CASSTFSGSETQYF. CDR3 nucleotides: TGCGCCAGCAGCACCTTTAGCGGGAGCGAGACCCAGTACTTC.

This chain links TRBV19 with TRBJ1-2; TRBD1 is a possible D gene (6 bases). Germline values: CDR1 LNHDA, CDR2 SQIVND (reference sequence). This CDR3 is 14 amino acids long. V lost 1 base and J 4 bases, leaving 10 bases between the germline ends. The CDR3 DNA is TGTGCCAGTAGTATAGGGACAGACGTCTATGGCTACACCTTC. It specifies CASSIGTDVYGYTF. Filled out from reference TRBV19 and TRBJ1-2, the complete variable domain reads DGGITQSPKYLFRKEGQNVTLSCEQNLNHDAMYWYRQDPGQGLRLIYYSQIVNDFQKGDIAEGYSVSREKKESFPLTVTSAQKNPTAFYLCASSIGTDVYGYTFGSGTRLTVV.

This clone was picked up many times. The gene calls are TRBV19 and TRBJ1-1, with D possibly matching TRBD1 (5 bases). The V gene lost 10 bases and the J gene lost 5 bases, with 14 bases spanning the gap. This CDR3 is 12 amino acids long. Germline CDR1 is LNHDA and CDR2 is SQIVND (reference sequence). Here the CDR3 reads CATQRGVTEAFF. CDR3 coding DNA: TGTGCCACCCAACGGGGGGTAACTGAAGCTTTCTTT.

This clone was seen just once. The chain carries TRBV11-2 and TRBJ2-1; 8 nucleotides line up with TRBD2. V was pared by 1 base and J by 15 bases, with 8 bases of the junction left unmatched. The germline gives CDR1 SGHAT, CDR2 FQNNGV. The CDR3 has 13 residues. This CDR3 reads CASSLAPRGAGFF. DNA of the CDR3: TGTGCCAGCAGCTTAGCCCCGCGGGGGGCCGGGTTCTTC.

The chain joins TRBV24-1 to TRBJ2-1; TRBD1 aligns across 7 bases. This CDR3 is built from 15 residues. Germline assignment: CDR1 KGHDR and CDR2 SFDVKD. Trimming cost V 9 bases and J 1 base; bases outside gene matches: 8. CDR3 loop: CATSVKGASYNEQFF. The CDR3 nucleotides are TGTGCCACCTCGGTGAAGGGGGCTTCCTACAATGAGCAGTTCTTC.

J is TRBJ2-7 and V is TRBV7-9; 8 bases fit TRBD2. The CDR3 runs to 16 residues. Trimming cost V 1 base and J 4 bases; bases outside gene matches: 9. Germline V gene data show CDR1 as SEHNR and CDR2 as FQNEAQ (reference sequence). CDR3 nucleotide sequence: TGTGCCAGCAGCTTAGGACAAAGCGGGAGTTGGTACGAGCAGTACTTC. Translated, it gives CASSLGQSGSWYEQYF.

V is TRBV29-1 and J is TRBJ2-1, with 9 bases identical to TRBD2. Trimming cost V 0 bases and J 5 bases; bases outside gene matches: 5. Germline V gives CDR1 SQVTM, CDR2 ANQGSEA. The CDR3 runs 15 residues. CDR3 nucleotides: TGCAGCGTTGAAGAAGCGGGAGGCGGGGACAATGAGCAGTTCTTC. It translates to CSVEEAGGGDNEQFF.